This section outlines one T cell receptor beta chain sequence together with its context. The sample belongs to a study of blood T cell repertoires in COVID-19. In the study overall: Italy, Spain and the United States were the sources of the convalescent and acute COVID-19 samples. From T cells, B-cell-depleted T cells, or PBMCs came the material, which was cDNA or gDNA.

Under the authors' procedure: Reference gene primer amplification in the assay estimated nucleated cell counts. The assay was immunoSEQ multiplex PCR, and TCRdb's table has in-frame clones only and misses some. That table gives V, J and clone size, and the DNA gave D and trimming. The sample shows approximately 160,000 clones, 70% to 90% of them seen only once. The germline gives CDR1 KGHSH, CDR2 LQKENI. V lost 3 bases to trimming and J lost 0 bases; unmatched junction nucleotides: 6. This CDR3 spans 16 amino acids. Seattle's enrolled individuals joined amid active infection and were then monitored longitudinally.

The TCR originated in a man between 60 and 70 years old with COVID-19, enrolled during active disease. Sequenced: peripheral blood. The rearrangement uses TRBV18 and TRBJ1-2; 8 bases line up with TRBD1. CDR3 loop: CASSPGTGRANYGYTF. CDR3 coding DNA: TGTGCCAGCTCACCGGGGACAGGTCGCGCTAACTATGGCTACACCTTC.